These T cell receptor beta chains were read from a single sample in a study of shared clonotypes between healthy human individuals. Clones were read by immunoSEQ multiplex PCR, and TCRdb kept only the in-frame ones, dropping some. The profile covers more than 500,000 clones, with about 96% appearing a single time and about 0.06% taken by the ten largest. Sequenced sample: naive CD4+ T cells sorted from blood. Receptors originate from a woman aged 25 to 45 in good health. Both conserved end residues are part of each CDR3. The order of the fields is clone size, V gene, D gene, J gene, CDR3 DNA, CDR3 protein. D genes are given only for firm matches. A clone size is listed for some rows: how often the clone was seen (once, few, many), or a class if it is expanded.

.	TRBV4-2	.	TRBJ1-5	TGTGCCAGCAGCCAAGAAATCGCAGGGCAGCCCCAGCATTTT	CASSQEIAGQPQHF
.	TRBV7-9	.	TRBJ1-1	TGTGCCAGCAGCCAACAAGGGCCGAGCACTGAAGCTTTCTTT	CASSQQGPSTEAFF
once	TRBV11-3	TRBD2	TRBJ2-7	TGTGCCAGCAGCCAGGGACTAGCGACTCACTACGAGCAGTACTTC	CASSQGLATHYEQYF
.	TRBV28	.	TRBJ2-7	TGTGCCAGCAGTAAAGACCCAGGAATAGTTTACGAGCAGTACTTC	CASSKDPGIVYEQYF
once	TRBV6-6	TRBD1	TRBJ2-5	TGTGCCAGCAGATCCCCAGGGGACAGGGGCCAAGAGACCCAGTACTTC	CASRSPGDRGQETQYF
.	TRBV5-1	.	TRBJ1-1	TGCGCCAGCAGCTTGGGAGGATTCCGGTCTGAAGCTTTCTTT	CASSLGGFRSEAFF
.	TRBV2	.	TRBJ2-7	TGTGCCAGCAGTGTGCTTCAGTACGAGCAGTACTTC	CASSVLQYEQYF
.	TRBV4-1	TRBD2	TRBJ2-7	TGCGCCAGCAGGAATAGCGGGAGTTACGAGCAGTACTTC	CASRNSGSYEQYF
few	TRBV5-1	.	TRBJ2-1	TGCGCCAGCAGCCCAAGCGCGGGCAATGAGCAGTTCTTC	CASSPSAGNEQFF
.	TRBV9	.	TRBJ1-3	TGTGCCAGCAGCCGGACAGGAAACACCATATATTTT	CASSRTGNTIYF
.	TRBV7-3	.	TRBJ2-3	TGTGCCAGCAGCCAGACCTCCGTGGATACGCAGTATTTT	CASSQTSVDTQYF
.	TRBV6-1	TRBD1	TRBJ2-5	TGTGCCAGCAGCGGGAACAGGGGGAAAGAGACCCAGTACTTC	CASSGNRGKETQYF
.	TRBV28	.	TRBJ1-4	TGTGCCAGCAAACGAGAGGCCGGCGGACTGTTTTTT	CASKREAGGLFF
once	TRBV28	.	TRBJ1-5	TGTGCCAGCAGTTTAGGCGAATATAGCAATCAGCCCCAGCATTTT	CASSLGEYSNQPQHF
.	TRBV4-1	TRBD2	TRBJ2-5	TGCGCCAGCAGCCAAAACTCGGGGACTAGCGGGAGGGCCTTAGGGACCCAGTACTTC	CASSQNSGTSGRALGTQYF
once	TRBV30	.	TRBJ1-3	TGTGCCTGGAGTGTAATGCCAGTCTCTGGAAACACCATATATTTT	CAWSVMPVSGNTIYF
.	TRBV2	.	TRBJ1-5	TGTGCCAGCCAATCTTTCAATCAGCCCCAGCATTTT	CASQSFNQPQHF
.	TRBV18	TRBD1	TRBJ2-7	TGTGCCAGCTCACCACCGGGGACAGGTATCGAGCAGTACTTC	CASSPPGTGIEQYF
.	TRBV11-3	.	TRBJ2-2	TGTGCCAGCAGCTTCAGCGGGAACACCGGGGAGCTGTTTTTT	CASSFSGNTGELFF
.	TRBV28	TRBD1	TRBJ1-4	TGTGCCAGCCATAACCCCGGGACAGGAAATGAAAAACTGTTTTTT	CASHNPGTGNEKLFF
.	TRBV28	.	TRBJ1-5	TGTGCCAGCAGTTTATACGGGAGCGGCAATCAGCCCCAGCATTTT	CASSLYGSGNQPQHF
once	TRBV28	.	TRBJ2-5	TGTGCCAGCAGGGGACCTATCCAAGAGACCCAGTACTTC	CASRGPIQETQYF
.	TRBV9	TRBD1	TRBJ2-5	TGTGCCAGCAGCCCCAGGACAGGGGTTGAGACCCAGTACTTC	CASSPRTGVETQYF
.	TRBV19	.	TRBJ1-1	TGTGCCAGTACCCGGGAACCGCGTGAAGCTTTCTTT	CASTREPREAFF
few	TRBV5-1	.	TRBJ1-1	TGCGCCAGCAGACTGGGACGGCAGAACACTGAAGCTTTCTTT	CASRLGRQNTEAFF
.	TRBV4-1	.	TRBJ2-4	TGCGCCAGCAGTCTGAGTGGTGTGGCCAAAAACATTCAGTACTTC	CASSLSGVAKNIQYF
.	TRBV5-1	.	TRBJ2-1	TGCGCCAGTCAGGGGGGCAATGAGCAGTTCTTC	CASQGGNEQFF
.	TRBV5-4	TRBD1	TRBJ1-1	TGTGCCAGCGTCCGGGACAGGGTATCCACTGAAGCTTTCTTT	CASVRDRVSTEAFF
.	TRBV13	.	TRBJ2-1	TGTGCCAGCAGCCCGCGGGGAAGCTCCTACAATGAGCAGTTCTTC	CASSPRGSSYNEQFF
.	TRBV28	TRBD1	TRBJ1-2	TGTGCCAGCAGTTTCACAGGGGGCGATTACTATGGCTACACCTTC	CASSFTGGDYYGYTF
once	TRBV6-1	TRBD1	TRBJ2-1	TGTGCCAGCAGTGAAACTGTATGGGGACAGGGACCCCTTTCCTACAATGAGCAGTTCTTC	CASSETVWGQGPLSYNEQFF
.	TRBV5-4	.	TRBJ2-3	TGTGCCAGCAGCTTGGCCGGAAGCGGCACAGATACGCAGTATTTT	CASSLAGSGTDTQYF
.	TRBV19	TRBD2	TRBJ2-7	TGTGCCAGTAGCGTAAGCGGGGGGCGACCCTACGAGCAGTACTTC	CASSVSGGRPYEQYF
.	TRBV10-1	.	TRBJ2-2	TGCGCCAGCAGACCGAACCAAGGATTGAACACCGGGGAGCTGTTTTTT	CASRPNQGLNTGELFF
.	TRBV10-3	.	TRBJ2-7	TGTGCCATCAGAACCGGGCCCACCTACTACGAGCAGTACTTC	CAIRTGPTYYEQYF
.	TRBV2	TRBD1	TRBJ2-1	TGTGCCAGCAGGGACAGGGGCCGGGGCTACAATGAGCAGTTCTTC	CASRDRGRGYNEQFF
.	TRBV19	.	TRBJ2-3	TGTGCCAGTAGTAACCAAAAATTCACAGATACGCAGTATTTT	CASSNQKFTDTQYF
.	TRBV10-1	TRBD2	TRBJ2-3	TGCGCCAGCAGTGGACTAGCGGGTACTACAGATACGCAGTATTTT	CASSGLAGTTDTQYF
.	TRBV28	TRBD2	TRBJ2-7	TGTGCCAGCAGTTGGAGGTACCGGACTAGCGGGAGGGCCGGGTCCTACGAGCAGTACTTC	CASSWRYRTSGRAGSYEQYF
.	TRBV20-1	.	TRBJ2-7	TGCAGTGCCCCCCGGGCCGAGCAGTACTTC	CSAPRAEQYF
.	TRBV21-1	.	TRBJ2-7	TGTGCCAGCAGCAAAGACCAGGACGGAAAGGGGGAGCAGTACTTC	CASSKDQDGKGEQYF
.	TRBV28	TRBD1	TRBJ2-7	TGTGCCAGCAGTTTAGTGGACAGGGGCGAGCAGTACTTC	CASSLVDRGEQYF
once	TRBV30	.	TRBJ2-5	TGTGCCTGGAGTATAACGGAGAAGCCCGAGTACTTC	CAWSITEKPEYF
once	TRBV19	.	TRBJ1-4	TGTGCCAGTAGATGGCGCGGAAATAGTGCAACTAATGAAAAACTGTTTTTT	CASRWRGNSATNEKLFF
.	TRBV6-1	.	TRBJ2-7	TGTGCCAGCAGTGAAGGATGGAGCTCCTACGAGCAGTACTTC	CASSEGWSSYEQYF
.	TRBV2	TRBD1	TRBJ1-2	TGTGCCAGCAGTCCGGACAGGGAGGCAGGCTACACCTTC	CASSPDREAGYTF
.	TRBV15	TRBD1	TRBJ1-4	TGTGCCACCAGCAGGGGAATGACAGGGGTAGAAAAACTGTTTTTT	CATSRGMTGVEKLFF
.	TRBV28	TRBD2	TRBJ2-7	TGTGCCAGCACCACCAGCGGGAGGGCGTCCGAGCAGTACTTC	CASTTSGRASEQYF
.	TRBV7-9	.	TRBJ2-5	TGTGCCAGCAGCCCACGACAGAGCCCTCAAGAGACCCAGTACTTC	CASSPRQSPQETQYF
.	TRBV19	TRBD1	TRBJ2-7	TGTGCCAGTAGTATCAGTGGGACAGGACCCTACGAGCAGTACTTC	CASSISGTGPYEQYF
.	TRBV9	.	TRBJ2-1	TGTGCCAGCAGCCTCGGCCTAGCTGACTACAATGAGCAGTTCTTC	CASSLGLADYNEQFF
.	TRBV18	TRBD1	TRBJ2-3	TGTGCCAGCTCACCAAGCGGACAGGTCAATACAGATACGCAGTATTTT	CASSPSGQVNTDTQYF
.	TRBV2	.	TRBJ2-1	TGTGCCAGCAGATATTCCGCTGAGCAGTTCTTC	CASRYSAEQFF
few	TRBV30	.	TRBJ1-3	TGTGCCTGGAGGTGGGGGCAAGGAAACACCATATATTTT	CAWRWGQGNTIYF
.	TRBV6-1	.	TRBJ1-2	TGTGCCAGCAGTGACCCAGGGAGGGCCTATGGCTACACCTTC	CASSDPGRAYGYTF
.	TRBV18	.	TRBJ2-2	TGTGCCAGCTCAACGACTAGAATCTCCGGGGAGCTGTTTTTT	CASSTTRISGELFF